This is a list of T cell receptor beta chains from one sample in a study of T cell responses to AZD1222 COVID-19 vaccine. Only in-frame clones appear in the TCRdb table, and some are missing; sequencing was by immunoSEQ multiplex PCR. The sample consists of 100,000 or so clones, nearly 90% of them appearing once. This specimen was peripheral blood, taken on day 0 of AZD1222 vaccination. The receptor set was obtained from an adult in good health. Each CDR3 is given with its conserved first and last residue. A D gene is named only where the DNA matches it firmly. The size entry is marked missing in some rows and otherwise reads once, few, many or a size class.

>TRBD1|TRBV6-5|TRBJ1-2|NA
CATLDRGNYGYTF
TGTGCCACGCTGGACAGGGGCAACTATGGCTACACCTTC
>TRBD2|TRBV27|TRBJ2-1|NA
CASSSTSGGRGEQFF
TGTGCCAGCAGTTCTACTAGCGGGGGGCGGGGTGAGCAGTTCTTC
>NA|TRBV5-1|TRBJ2-1|NA
CASSLAQLNNEQFF
TGTGCCAGCAGCTTGGCGCAACTAAACAATGAGCAGTTCTTC
>NA|TRBV5-6|TRBJ1-2|once
CASSQKGQARVSNYGYTF
TGTGCCAGCAGCCAAAAGGGGCAGGCCCGTGTTTCCAACTATGGCTACACCTTC
>NA|TRBV2|TRBJ2-2|NA
CASREGGELFF
TGTGCCAGCAGGGAAGGCGGGGAGCTGTTTTTT
>NA|TRBV19|TRBJ1-4|NA
CASSLGTPAELFF
TGTGCCAGTAGTTTGGGAACTCCAGCCGAACTGTTTTTT
>NA|TRBV7-6|TRBJ1-5|NA
CASSLGGDGNQPQHF
TGTGCCAGCAGCTTAGGGGGGGATGGCAATCAGCCCCAGCATTTT
>NA|TRBV20-1|TRBJ1-1|NA
CSARRPTEAFF
TGCAGTGCGAGAAGGCCCACTGAAGCTTTCTTT
>TRBD1|TRBV7-2|TRBJ2-1|few
CASSSSGTGYNEQFF
TGTGCCAGCAGCTCCTCCGGGACAGGCTACAATGAGCAGTTCTTC
>NA|TRBV9|TRBJ2-1|NA
CASSGNEQFF
TGTGCCAGCAGCGGCAATGAGCAGTTCTTC
>NA|TRBV5-1|TRBJ2-2|NA
CASSLYGQTNTGELFF
TGTGCCAGCAGCCTCTATGGGCAGACGAACACCGGGGAGCTGTTTTTT
>NA|TRBV12-3/TRBV12-4|TRBJ1-2|NA
CASTPTGPYGYTF
TGTGCCAGCACCCCAACAGGGCCCTATGGCTACACCTTC
>TRBD1|TRBV6-1|TRBJ2-7|few
CASSEGPDRGYEQYF
TGTGCCAGCAGTGAAGGGCCCGACAGGGGCTACGAGCAGTACTTC
>NA|TRBV12-3/TRBV12-4|TRBJ2-1|NA
CASSTPQSDEQFF
TGTGCCAGCAGTACCCCGCAGAGCGATGAGCAGTTCTTC
>TRBD1|TRBV6-4|TRBJ1-5|NA
CASSDSISGTGPFNQPQHF
TGTGCCAGCAGTGACTCGATATCCGGGACAGGGCCCTTTAATCAGCCCCAGCATTTT
>NA|TRBV4-1|TRBJ2-3|NA
CASSRLERASSTDTQYF
TGCGCCAGCAGTCGCCTCGAGCGGGCTTCTAGCACAGATACGCAGTATTTT
>NA|TRBV6-5|TRBJ2-6|once
CASSFGGSGANVLTF
TGTGCCAGCAGTTTCGGCGGCTCTGGGGCCAACGTCCTGACTTTC
>NA|TRBV6-4|TRBJ1-5|NA
CASILEGQGAHQPQHF
NA
>NA|TRBV6-2/TRBV6-3|TRBJ2-3|NA
CASSPLSLQRRDTQYF
TGTGCCAGCAGTCCCCTTAGCCTCCAACGACGAGATACGCAGTATTTT
>NA|TRBV5-4|TRBJ1-1|NA
CASRTQGTAEAFF
TGTGCCAGCAGGACCCAGGGCACCGCTGAAGCTTTCTTT
>NA|TRBV18|TRBJ2-7|NA
CASSPPHFPYEQYF
TGTGCCAGCTCACCTCCCCATTTCCCCTACGAGCAGTACTTC
>NA|TRBV5-6|TRBJ1-2|NA
CASSLGLDGVFGYTF
TGTGCCAGCAGCTTAGGCCTGGACGGGGTTTTTGGCTACACCTTC
>NA|TRBV7-6|TRBJ2-4|NA
CASSDPSLGAKNIQYF
TGTGCCAGCAGCGATCCCTCTCTAGGGGCCAAAAACATTCAGTACTTC
>NA|TRBV5-1|TRBJ2-2|NA
CASSLAGNAGELFF
TGTGCCAGCAGCTTGGCAGGGAACGCCGGGGAGCTGTTTTTT
>NA|TRBV9|TRBJ2-7|NA
CASSPLGSYEQYF
TGTGCCAGCAGCCCCCTGGGGTCCTACGAGCAGTACTTC
>NA|TRBV25-1|TRBJ2-3|NA
CASSGPRTAYQRDTQYF
TGTGCCAGCAGTGGTCCCCGAACAGCTTACCAAAGAGATACGCAGTATTTT
>TRBD2|TRBV6-2/TRBV6-3|TRBJ2-1|NA
CASSPPGLAAYNEQFF
TGTGCCAGCAGCCCCCCTGGGCTAGCGGCTTACAATGAGCAGTTCTTC
>NA|TRBV25-1|TRBJ2-3|few
CASSSPVYTDTQYF
TGTGCCAGCAGTTCCCCCGTGTACACAGATACGCAGTATTTT